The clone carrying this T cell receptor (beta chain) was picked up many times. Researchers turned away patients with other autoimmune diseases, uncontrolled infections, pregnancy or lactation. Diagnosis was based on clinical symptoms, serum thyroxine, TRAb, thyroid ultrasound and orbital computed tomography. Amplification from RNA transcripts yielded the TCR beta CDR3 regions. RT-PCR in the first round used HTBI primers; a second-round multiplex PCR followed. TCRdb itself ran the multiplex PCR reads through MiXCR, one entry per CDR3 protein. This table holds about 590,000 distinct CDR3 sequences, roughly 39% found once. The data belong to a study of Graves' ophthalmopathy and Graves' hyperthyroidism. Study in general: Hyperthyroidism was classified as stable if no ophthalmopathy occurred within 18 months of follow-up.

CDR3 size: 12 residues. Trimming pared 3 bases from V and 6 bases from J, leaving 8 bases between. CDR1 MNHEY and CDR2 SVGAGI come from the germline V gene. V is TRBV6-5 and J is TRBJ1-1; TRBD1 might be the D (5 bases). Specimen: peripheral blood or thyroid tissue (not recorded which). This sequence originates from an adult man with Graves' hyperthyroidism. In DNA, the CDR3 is TGTGCCAGCAGTTATGGGGGGGCTGAAGCTTTCTTT. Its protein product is CASSYGGAEAFF.